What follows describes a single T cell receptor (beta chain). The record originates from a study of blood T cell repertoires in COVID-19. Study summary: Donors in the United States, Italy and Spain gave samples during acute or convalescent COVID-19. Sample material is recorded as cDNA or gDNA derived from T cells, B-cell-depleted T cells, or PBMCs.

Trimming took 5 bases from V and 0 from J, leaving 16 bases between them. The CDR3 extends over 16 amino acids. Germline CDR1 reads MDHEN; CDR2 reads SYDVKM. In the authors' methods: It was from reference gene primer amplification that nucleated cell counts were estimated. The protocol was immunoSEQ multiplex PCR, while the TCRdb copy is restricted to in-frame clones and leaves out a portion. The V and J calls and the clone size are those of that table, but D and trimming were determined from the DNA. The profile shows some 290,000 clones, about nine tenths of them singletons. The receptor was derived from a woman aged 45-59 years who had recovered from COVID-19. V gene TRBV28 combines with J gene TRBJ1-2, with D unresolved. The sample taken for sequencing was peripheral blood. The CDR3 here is CASSPIQLSANYGYTF. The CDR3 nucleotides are TGTGCCAGCAGTCCAATTCAGTTGTCCGCTAACTATGGCTACACCTTC.